This TCR beta chain was observed in a study of OX40 agonist ivuxolimab in advanced cancers. Study in general: Ivuxolimab, an antibody that agonizes OX40 (CD134), was administered to the patients. Patients undergoing dose escalation presented with hepatocellular carcinoma, melanoma, renal cell or head and neck cancer. Regarding the study as a whole: The CD4+ and CD8+ T cells in the blood had expanded clonally by week 6 at 0.1 to 3.0 mg/kg.

CDR3 length equals 17 residues. Germline V CDR1 and CDR2: SNHLY, FYNNEI. Between the trimmed V and J ends, which lost 4 bases and 5 bases, there was a span of 21 bases. Measured with immunoSEQ multiplex PCR; TCRdb has only the in-frame clones, and not every one. Of 55,000 to 80,000 clones listed, roughly 85% are singletons. On this clone: Its antigen is unknown.

V is TRBV2 and J is TRBJ2-4; D is possibly TRBD2 (7 bases). The sample consisted of CD4+ or CD8+ T cells sorted from blood, taken in a trial of the OX40 agonist ivuxolimab. The sequence came from an adult with an advanced solid tumor such as melanoma, head and neck, liver or kidney cancer. Here the CDR3 DNA reads TGTGCCAGCAGTGGAAGGGAAGCCCCGGGGGGCGAAAACATTCAGTACTTC. It yields the protein CASSGREAPGGENIQYF.